Below, 27 T cell receptor beta chains from the same sample are listed, as sequenced in a study of beta chain features in type 1 diabetes. The whole isolated RNA underwent reverse transcription, so sequencing captured expressed TCRB transcripts. Using immunoSEQ multiplex PCR, the repertoire was profiled, and TCRdb retains in-frame clones only, with some absent. Seen here are under 450,000 clones, approximately 15% observed once, and the top ten hold 0.035% to 0.04%. The sequencing input was naive CD4+ T cells from blood. The receptors come from a man aged 25 to 40 in good health.

The rearrangement links TRBV5-4 to TRBJ2-1; possible D gene TRBD1, 6 bases. The CDR3 runs 12 residues. The V and J ends lost 2 bases and 7 bases respectively, with 7 bases between them. Germline CDR1 and CDR2: SGHNT and YYREEE (reference sequence). The CDR3, as DNA: TGTGCCAGCAGCTTTACAGGGAATGAGCAGTTCTTC. Protein product: CASSFTGNEQFF.

This clone has a handful of counts. The rearrangement joins TRBV30 to TRBJ1-1, with 9 bases matching TRBD1. CDR3 size: 12 residues. CDR1 GTSNPN and CDR2 SVGIG come from the germline V gene (reference sequence). With V trimmed by 7 bases and J by 3 bases, 3 bases remained unmatched. DNA of the CDR3: TGTGCCTTGGACAGGGGTTACACTGAAGCTTTCTTT. The encoded protein is CALDRGYTEAFF.

This clone was seen a handful of times. The V gene is TRBV5-6, the J gene TRBJ2-3; the D is unclear. CDR1 SGHDT and CDR2 YYEEEE come from the germline V gene. The CDR3 is 14 amino acids. V was shortened by 0 bases and J by 0 bases, with 5 bases between the two germline ends. The CDR3 spells CASSLVVSTDTQYF. DNA for the CDR3: TGTGCCAGCAGCTTGGTGGTAAGCACAGATACGCAGTATTTT.

This clone showed up just a few times. The chain carries TRBV5-6 and TRBJ2-5; a possible D gene is TRBD2 (6 bases). Trimming cost V 1 base and J 5 bases, with 15 bases left between them. From germline, CDR1 is SGHDT and CDR2 YYEEEE. The length of the CDR3 is 15 residues. Here the CDR3 reads CASSLYLRGGETQYF. Written as DNA, the CDR3 is TGTGCCAGCAGCTTGTATTTGCGGGGTGGGGAGACCCAGTACTTC.

The chain combines TRBV29-1 with TRBJ2-5; TRBD1 might be the D (5 bases). V lost 7 bases and J lost 2, with 14 bases in between. CDR1 is SQVTM and CDR2 is ANQGSEA in the germline V gene. CDR3 length: 13 amino acids. The CDR3 protein is CSGGKTEQETQYF. The CDR3 DNA reads as TGCAGCGGGGGAAAGACAGAACAAGAGACCCAGTACTTC.

Comments on this clone: Other DNA sequences in this specimen translate into the identical CDR3. The V and J genes are TRBV7-2 and TRBJ2-3; D gene uncertain. Per the germline V gene, CDR1 is SGHTA and CDR2 is FQGNSA. Between the trimmed V and J ends, which lost 4 bases and 3 bases, there was a span of 5 bases. CDR3 length: 12 residues. CDR3 coding DNA: TGTGCCAGCAGCTCGCTTACAGATACGCAGTATTTT. Protein product: CASSSLTDTQYF. The complete variable domain, with remaining parts taken from reference TRBV7-2 and TRBJ2-3, reads GAGVSQSPSNKVTEKGKDVELRCDPISGHTALYWYRQSLGQGLEFLIYFQGNSAPDKSGLPSDRFSAERTGGSVSTLTIQRTQQEDSAVYLCASSSLTDTQYFGPGTRLTVL.

This clone was seen only a few times. This chain links TRBV5-1 with TRBJ2-3; TRBD1 agrees at 7 bases. The trim removed 1 base at V and 4 bases at J, leaving 6 bases unmatched. The germline gives CDR1 SGHRS, CDR2 YFSETQ. CDR3 size: 15 residues. This chain's CDR3 is CASSLKTGRADTQYF. For the CDR3, the DNA is TGCGCCAGCAGCTTGAAGACAGGGCGGGCAGATACGCAGTATTTT.

The chain uses TRBV4-1 and TRBJ2-3; the D gene is possibly TRBD2 (6 bases). In germline, CDR1 is MGHRA, CDR2 YSYEKL. Trimming left V 0 bases short and J 10 bases short, with 14 bases between. There are 14 residues in the CDR3. The DNA of the CDR3 is TGCGCCAGCAGCCAAGATCGCACCGGGGGTGCGCAGTATTTT. It yields the protein CASSQDRTGGAQYF.

The chain links TRBV25-1 to TRBJ2-1; 9 bases agree with TRBD2. V was pared by 6 bases and J by 7 bases, with 7 bases of the junction left unmatched. CDR3 length: 14 amino acids. Germline loops: CDR1 MGHDK, CDR2 SYGVNS. This chain's CDR3 is CASRSSGRANEQFF. The CDR3 DNA sequence: TGTGCCAGCAGGAGTAGCGGGAGAGCTAATGAGCAGTTCTTC.

The chain employs TRBV10-3 and TRBJ2-7; the D is unclear. Trimming stripped 2 bases from V and 6 bases from J, with 14 bases between. CDR1 and CDR2 (germline): ENHRY, SYGVKD. The CDR3 runs to 14 residues. CDR3 region: CAISELGLVAEQYF. The CDR3 region has the DNA TGTGCCATCAGTGAGCTGGGTTTAGTAGCCGAGCAGTACTTC.

V and J are TRBV9 and TRBJ1-6; the match to TRBD1 covers 7 bases. Unmatched junction bases numbered 4, after V lost 3 bases and J lost 10 bases. The CDR3 length is 13 residues. Germline V CDR1 and CDR2: SGDLS, YYNGEE. CDR3 nucleotide sequence: TGTGCCAGCAGCGGAACAGGGGAATCACCCCTCCACTTT. It yields the protein CASSGTGESPLHF.

This chain connects TRBV11-3 to TRBJ2-3, with 8 positions matching TRBD2. CDR1 is SGHNT and CDR2 is YENEEA in the germline V gene. Trimming cost V 5 bases and J 1 base; bases outside gene matches: 8. The CDR3 runs to 16 residues. The CDR3 reads CASSTRTSSGTDTQYF. The CDR3 region has the DNA TGTGCCAGCAGCACTAGGACTAGCAGCGGCACAGATACGCAGTATTTT.

The V and J genes are TRBV5-1 and TRBJ2-1, with D possibly being TRBD1 or TRBD2 (6 bases each). The CDR3 totals 14 residues. Germline assignment: CDR1 SGHRS and CDR2 YFSETQ. V was cut by 4 bases and J by 12 bases, with 20 bases left in between. The CDR3 is CASSQAGQMGWQFF. The CDR3 coding sequence is TGCGCCAGCAGCCAGGCGGGACAAATGGGATGGCAGTTCTTC.

This clone was seen only a few times. This chain connects TRBV4-1 to TRBJ2-2; D gene unclear. The CDR3 runs 15 residues. Germline CDR1 is MGHRA and CDR2 is YSYEKL. Trimming shortened V by 4 bases and J by 0 bases, and 9 bases separated the two germline ends. This CDR3 is CASSPRTPNTGELFF. CDR3 DNA: TGCGCCAGCAGCCCCCGGACCCCGAACACCGGGGAGCTGTTTTTT.

The V call is TRBV5-1, the J call TRBJ2-1; a possible D gene is TRBD1 (5 bases). CDR3 length: 17 amino acids. Germline CDR1 and CDR2: SGHRS and YFSETQ. V was pared by 0 bases and J by 2 bases, with 15 bases between. The CDR3 loop reads CASSLAAGRNTYNEQFF. CDR3 sequence (DNA): TGCGCCAGCAGCTTGGCCGCAGGGCGCAACACCTACAATGAGCAGTTCTTC.

This clone was observed a few times. The CDR3 DNA sequence: TGTGCCAGCAGCTTAGCGTACGATGAGCAGTTCTTC. Protein: CASSLAYDEQFF. This chain joins TRBV7-8 and TRBJ2-1, with D unclear. The length of the CDR3 is 12 residues. With 0 bases removed from V and 8 bases from J, the gap between germline ends came to 5 bases. The germline V gene encodes CDR1 SGHVS and CDR2 FQNEAQ.

A few counts support this clone. The sample contains more than one DNA sequence encoding this CDR3. The chain couples TRBV7-9 to TRBJ2-4; no definite D call. V lost 5 bases, J lost 1 base, and 9 bases lay in between. This CDR3 is 14 amino acids long. Germline CDR1 SEHNR, CDR2 FQNEAQ (reference sequence). The CDR3 sequence: CASSPPGAKNIQYF. The CDR3 nucleotides are TGTGCCAGCAGCCCCCCGGGTGCCAAAAACATTCAGTACTTC.

V gene TRBV7-9 combines with J gene TRBJ2-1, with 9 bases that match TRBD1. Germline values: CDR1 SEHNR, CDR2 FQNEAQ (reference sequence). The CDR3 sequence is 15 residues long. J was trimmed by 8 bases and V by 2 bases; bases with no gene match: 7. Written as DNA, the CDR3 is TGTGCCAGCAGCTTAACATCTACAGGGGGCTATGAGCAGTTCTTC. Protein product: CASSLTSTGGYEQFF.

The chain links TRBV18 to TRBJ1-1; D not resolved. CDR3 length equals 12 residues. Germline CDR1 is KGHSH and CDR2 is LQKENI. Trimming stripped 6 bases from V and 6 bases from J, with 11 bases between. The CDR3 region has the DNA TGTGCCAGCTCCCCCCGGAGTTCTGAAGCTTTCTTT. This translates into CASSPRSSEAFF.

This clone was counted between two and nine times. This chain links TRBV7-7 with TRBJ2-5; D is perhaps TRBD1 or TRBD2 (5 bases each). The CDR3 is 14 residues long. Deletions cut 6 bases from V and 7 bases from J, with 18 bases between. The germline CDR1 and CDR2 sequences are SSHAT and FNYEAQ (reference sequence). Written as DNA, the CDR3 is TGTGCCAGCAGTTCGGACCTACCAGGGAGGACCCAGTACTTC. The encoded protein is CASSSDLPGRTQYF.

The chain links TRBV18 to TRBJ2-3; no clear D. This CDR3 has 13 residues. CDR1 is KGHSH, CDR2 LQKENI, per germline. The germline V and J ends were trimmed by 3 bases and 6 bases, with 10 bases remaining between them. CDR3 region: CASSPRPGDTQYF. For the CDR3, the DNA is TGTGCCAGCTCACCCCGACCCGGGGATACGCAGTATTTT.

The chain employs TRBV9 and TRBJ2-1; D remains unclear. Per the germline V gene, CDR1 is SGDLS and CDR2 is YYNGEE. Trimming took 2 bases from V and 7 from J, leaving 13 bases between them. This CDR3 region has 14 residues. The CDR3 region is CASSVRSALNEQFF. The CDR3, as DNA: TGTGCCAGCAGCGTTCGCTCGGCCTTGAATGAGCAGTTCTTC.

The rearrangement uses TRBV21-1 and TRBJ2-3. TRBV21-1 is a pseudogene locus. The CDR3 consists of 12 residues. For the CDR3, the DNA is TGTGCCAGCAGCATCCTTGGAAATACGCAGTATTTT. Encoded protein: CASSILGNTQYF.

V usage is TRBV5-6 and J usage is TRBJ1-1, with unresolved D. This CDR3 spans 12 amino acids. With 4 bases removed from V and 2 bases from J, the gap between germline ends came to 6 bases. Germline CDR1 and CDR2: SGHDT and YYEEEE. The CDR3 loop is CASSLTNTEAFF. Here the CDR3 DNA reads TGTGCCAGCAGCCTAACTAACACTGAAGCTTTCTTT.

This clone appeared once. Other nucleotide sequences in the sample specify the same CDR3. This rearrangement joins TRBV29-1 to TRBJ2-3; D is ambiguous. The V end was cut by 1 base, the J end by 1 base, with 3 bases between. The CDR3 totals 12 residues. Germline V gives CDR1 SQVTM, CDR2 ANQGSEA. CDR3 residues: CSVEAGTDTQYF. The DNA for the CDR3 is TGCAGCGTTGAAGCCGGCACAGATACGCAGTATTTT.

This clone was seen more than once but under ten times. The same CDR3 arises from other DNA sequences in this sample as well. The rearrangement links TRBV29-1 to TRBJ1-2; D possibly corresponds to TRBD1 (5 bases). V was pared by 6 bases and J by 4 bases, with 9 bases between. The CDR3 runs 11 residues. CDR1 is SQVTM, CDR2 ANQGSEA, per germline. CDR3 nucleotide sequence: TGCAGCGTCTCGGGACCCTATGGCTACACCTTC. Protein sequence: CSVSGPYGYTF.

The table lists this clone with a count of one. The chain joins TRBV9 to TRBJ2-3; 7 nucleotides align to TRBD2. This CDR3 has 16 amino acids. V shed 4 bases, J shed 2 bases, and the junction held 10 bases outside the gene matches. Germline CDR1 is SGDLS and CDR2 is YYNGEE. DNA for the CDR3: TGTGCCAGCAGCTCAACGCAGGCGGGGGTCACAGATACGCAGTATTTT. Its protein is CASSSTQAGVTDTQYF. Full variable domain (rest looked up from reference TRBV9 and TRBJ2-3): DSGVTQTPKHLITATGQRVTLRCSPRSGDLSVYWYQQSLDQGLQFLIQYYNGEERAKGNILERFSAQQFPDLHSELNLSSLELGDSALYFCASSSTQAGVTDTQYFGPGTRLTVL.